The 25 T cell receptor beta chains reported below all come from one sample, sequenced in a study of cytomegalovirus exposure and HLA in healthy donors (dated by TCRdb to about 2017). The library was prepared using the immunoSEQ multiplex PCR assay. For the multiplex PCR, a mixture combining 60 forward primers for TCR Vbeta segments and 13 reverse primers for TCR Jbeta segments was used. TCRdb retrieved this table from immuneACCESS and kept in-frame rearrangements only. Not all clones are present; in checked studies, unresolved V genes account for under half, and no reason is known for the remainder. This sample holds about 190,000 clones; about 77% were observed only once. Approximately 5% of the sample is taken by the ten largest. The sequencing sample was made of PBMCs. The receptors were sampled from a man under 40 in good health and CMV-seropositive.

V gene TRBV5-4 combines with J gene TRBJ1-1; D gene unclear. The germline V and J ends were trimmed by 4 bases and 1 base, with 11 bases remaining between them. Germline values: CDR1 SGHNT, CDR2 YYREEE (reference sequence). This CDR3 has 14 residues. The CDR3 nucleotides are TGTGCCAGCAGCCAAAGAGTCCCGAACACTGAAGCTTTCTTT. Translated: CASSQRVPNTEAFF.

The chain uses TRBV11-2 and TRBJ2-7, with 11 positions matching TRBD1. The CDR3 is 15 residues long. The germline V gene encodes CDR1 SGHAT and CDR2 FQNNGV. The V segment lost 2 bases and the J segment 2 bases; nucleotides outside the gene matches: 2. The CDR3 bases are TGTGCCAGCAGCTTAATGGGACAGGGGGCCTACGAGCAGTACTTC. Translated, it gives CASSLMGQGAYEQYF.

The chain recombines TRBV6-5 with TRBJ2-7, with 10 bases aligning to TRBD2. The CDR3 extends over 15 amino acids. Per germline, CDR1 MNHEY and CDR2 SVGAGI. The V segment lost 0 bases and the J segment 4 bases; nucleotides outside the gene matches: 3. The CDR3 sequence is CASSYSVAGGYEQYF. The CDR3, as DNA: TGTGCCAGCAGTTACTCGGTAGCGGGGGGTTACGAGCAGTACTTC.

CDR3 protein: CASSLGGIKYEQYF. CDR3 DNA sequence: TGTGCCAGCAGCTTAGGAGGGATCAAATACGAGCAGTACTTC. V and J are TRBV7-2 and TRBJ2-7; possibly TRBD2 for D (5 bases). Trimming took 1 base from V and 4 from J, leaving 11 bases between them. This CDR3 has 14 residues. Germline loops: CDR1 SGHTA, CDR2 FQGNSA.

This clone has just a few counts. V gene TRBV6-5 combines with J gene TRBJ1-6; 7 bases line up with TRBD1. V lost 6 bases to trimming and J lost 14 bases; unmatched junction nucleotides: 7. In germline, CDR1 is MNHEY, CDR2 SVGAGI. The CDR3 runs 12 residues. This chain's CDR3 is CASRSTGVALHF. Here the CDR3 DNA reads TGTGCCAGCAGATCTACAGGGGTGGCCCTCCACTTT.

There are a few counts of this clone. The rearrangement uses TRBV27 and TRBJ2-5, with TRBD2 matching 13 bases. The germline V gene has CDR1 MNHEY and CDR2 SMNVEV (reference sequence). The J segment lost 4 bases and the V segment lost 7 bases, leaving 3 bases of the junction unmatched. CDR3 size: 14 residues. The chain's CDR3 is CASNRLAGGETQYF. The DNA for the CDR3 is TGTGCCAGCAACCGACTAGCGGGAGGAGAGACCCAGTACTTC.

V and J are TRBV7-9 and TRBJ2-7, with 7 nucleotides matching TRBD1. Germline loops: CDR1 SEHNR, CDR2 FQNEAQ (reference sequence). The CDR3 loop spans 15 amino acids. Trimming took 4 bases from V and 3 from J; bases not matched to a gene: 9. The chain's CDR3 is CASSSAGTAFYEQYF. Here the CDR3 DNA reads TGTGCCAGCAGCTCAGCCGGGACAGCCTTCTACGAGCAGTACTTC. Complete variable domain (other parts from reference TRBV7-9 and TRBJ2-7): DTGVSQNPRHKITKRGQNVTFRCDPISEHNRLYWYRQTLGQGPEFLTYFQNEAQLEKSRLLSDRFSAERPKGSFSTLEIQRTEQGDSAMYLCASSSAGTAFYEQYFGPGTRLTVT.

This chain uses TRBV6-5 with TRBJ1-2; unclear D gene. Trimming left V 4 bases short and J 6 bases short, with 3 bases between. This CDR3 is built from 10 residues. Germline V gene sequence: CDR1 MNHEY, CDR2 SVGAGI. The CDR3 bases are TGTGCCAGCAGTTCCAATGGCTACACCTTC. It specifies CASSSNGYTF.

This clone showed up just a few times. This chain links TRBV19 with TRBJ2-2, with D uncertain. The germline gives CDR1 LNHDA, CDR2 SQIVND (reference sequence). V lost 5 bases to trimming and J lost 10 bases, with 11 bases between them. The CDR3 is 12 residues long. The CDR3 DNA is TGTGCCAGTAGTTTCCAGGCCCTGGAGCTGTTTTTT. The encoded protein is CASSFQALELFF.

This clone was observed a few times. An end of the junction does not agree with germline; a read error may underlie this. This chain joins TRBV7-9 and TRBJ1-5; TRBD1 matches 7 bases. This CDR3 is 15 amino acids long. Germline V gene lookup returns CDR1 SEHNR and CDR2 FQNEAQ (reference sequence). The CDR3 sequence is CSSSLEGAADQPQHF. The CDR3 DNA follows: TGTTCCAGCAGCTTAGAGGGGGCCGCGGATCAGCCCCAGCATTTT.

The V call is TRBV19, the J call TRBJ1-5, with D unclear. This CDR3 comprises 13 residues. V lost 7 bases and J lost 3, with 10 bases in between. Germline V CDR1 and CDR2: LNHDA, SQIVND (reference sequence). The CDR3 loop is CASTTADNQPQHF. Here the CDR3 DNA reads TGTGCCAGTACCACGGCGGACAATCAGCCCCAGCATTTT.

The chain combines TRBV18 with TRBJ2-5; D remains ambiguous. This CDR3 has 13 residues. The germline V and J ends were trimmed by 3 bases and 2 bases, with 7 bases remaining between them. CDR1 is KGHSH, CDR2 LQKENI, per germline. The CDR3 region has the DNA TGTGCCAGCTCACCCGTTAATCAAGAGACCCAGTACTTC. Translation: CASSPVNQETQYF.

The CDR3 region has the DNA TGTGCCAGCAGCCCGGCCGGGATGAACACTGAAGCTTTCTTT. Protein product: CASSPAGMNTEAFF. The V and J genes are TRBV7-2 and TRBJ1-1, with D uncertain. The CDR3 has 14 amino acids. Deletions cut 5 bases from V and 0 bases from J, with 10 bases between. Germline V lookup: CDR1 SGHTA, CDR2 FQGNSA.

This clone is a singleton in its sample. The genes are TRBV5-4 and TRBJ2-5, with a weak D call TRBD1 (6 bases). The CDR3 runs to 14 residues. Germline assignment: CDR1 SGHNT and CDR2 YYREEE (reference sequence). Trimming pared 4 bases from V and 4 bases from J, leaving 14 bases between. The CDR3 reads CASSPDTGRETQYF. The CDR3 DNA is TGTGCCAGCAGCCCCGACACAGGGAGAGAGACCCAGTACTTC.

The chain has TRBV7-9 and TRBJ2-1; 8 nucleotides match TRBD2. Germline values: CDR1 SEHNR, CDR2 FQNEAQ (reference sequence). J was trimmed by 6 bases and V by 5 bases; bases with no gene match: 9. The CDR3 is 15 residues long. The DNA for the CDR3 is TGTGCCAGCAGCCAACTTACTAGCGGACGCAATGAGCAGTTCTTC. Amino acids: CASSQLTSGRNEQFF.

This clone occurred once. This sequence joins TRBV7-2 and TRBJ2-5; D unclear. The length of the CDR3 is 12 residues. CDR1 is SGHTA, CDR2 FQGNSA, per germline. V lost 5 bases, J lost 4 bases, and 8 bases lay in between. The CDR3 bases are TGTGCCAGCAGCCGATCAGTAGAGACCCAGTACTTC. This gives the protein CASSRSVETQYF.

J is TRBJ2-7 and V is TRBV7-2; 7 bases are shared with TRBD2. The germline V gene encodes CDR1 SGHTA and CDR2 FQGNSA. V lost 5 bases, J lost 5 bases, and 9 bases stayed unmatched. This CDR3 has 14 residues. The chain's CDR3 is CASSLPSGTDEQYF. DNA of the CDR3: TGTGCCAGCAGCCTCCCTAGCGGCACCGACGAGCAGTACTTC.

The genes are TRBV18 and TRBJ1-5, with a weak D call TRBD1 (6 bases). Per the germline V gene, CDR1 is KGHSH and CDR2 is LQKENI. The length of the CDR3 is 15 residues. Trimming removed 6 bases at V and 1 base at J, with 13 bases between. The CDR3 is CASSPSGGSNQPQHF. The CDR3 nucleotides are TGTGCCAGCTCGCCCTCGGGGGGCAGCAATCAGCCCCAGCATTTT.

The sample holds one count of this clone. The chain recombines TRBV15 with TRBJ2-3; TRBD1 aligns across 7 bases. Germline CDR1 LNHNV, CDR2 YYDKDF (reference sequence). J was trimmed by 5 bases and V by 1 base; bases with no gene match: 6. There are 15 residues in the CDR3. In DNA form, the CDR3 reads TGTGCCACCAGCAGAGTTATACACAGGGGAGATACGCAGTATTTT. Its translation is CATSRVIHRGDTQYF.

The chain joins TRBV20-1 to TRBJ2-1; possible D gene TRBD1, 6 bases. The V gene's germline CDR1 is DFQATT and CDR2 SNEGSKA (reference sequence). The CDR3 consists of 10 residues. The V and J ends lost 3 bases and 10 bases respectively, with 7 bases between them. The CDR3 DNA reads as TGCAGTGCTAGTGACAGGGAGCAGTTCTTC. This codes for CSASDREQFF.

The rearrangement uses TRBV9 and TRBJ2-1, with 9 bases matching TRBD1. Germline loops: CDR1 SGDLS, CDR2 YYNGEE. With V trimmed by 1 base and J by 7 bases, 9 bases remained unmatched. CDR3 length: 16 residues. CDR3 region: CASSVSGTGIGNEQFF. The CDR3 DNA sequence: TGTGCCAGCAGCGTATCCGGGACAGGGATCGGGAATGAGCAGTTCTTC.

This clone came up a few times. CDR3 in DNA: TGTGCCAGCAGCTTTGCAGGGTTGGACACTGAAGCTTTCTTT. Encoded protein: CASSFAGLDTEAFF. V and J are TRBV7-3 and TRBJ1-1; TRBD1 might be the D (5 bases). Germline-derived CDR1 and CDR2 are SGHTA and FQGTGA. The CDR3 length is 14 residues. Trimming pared 3 bases from V and 3 bases from J, leaving 11 bases between. Variable domain in full (rest from reference TRBV7-3 and TRBJ1-1): GAGVSQTPSNKVTEKGKYVELRCDPISGHTALYWYRQSLGQGPEFLIYFQGTGAADDSGLPNDRFFAVRPEGSVSTLKIQRTERGDSAVYLCASSFAGLDTEAFFGQGTRLTVV.

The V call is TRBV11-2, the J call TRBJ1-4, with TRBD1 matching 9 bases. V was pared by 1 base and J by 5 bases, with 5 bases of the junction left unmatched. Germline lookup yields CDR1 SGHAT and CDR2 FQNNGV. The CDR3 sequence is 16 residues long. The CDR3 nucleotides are TGTGCCAGCAGCTTAGGGCGGGACAGGGTCAATGAAAAACTGTTTTTT. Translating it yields CASSLGRDRVNEKLFF.

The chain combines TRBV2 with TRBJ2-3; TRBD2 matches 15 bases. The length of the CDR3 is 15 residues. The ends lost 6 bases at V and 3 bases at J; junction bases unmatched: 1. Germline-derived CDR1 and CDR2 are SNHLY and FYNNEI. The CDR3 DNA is TGTGCCAGCAGCGGGACTAGCGGGGGGACAGATACGCAGTATTTT. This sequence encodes CASSGTSGGTDTQYF.

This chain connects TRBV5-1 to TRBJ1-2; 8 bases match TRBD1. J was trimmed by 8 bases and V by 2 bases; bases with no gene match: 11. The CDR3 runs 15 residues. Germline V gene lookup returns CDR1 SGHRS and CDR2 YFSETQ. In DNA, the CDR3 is TGCGCCAGCAGCTTTACCTCCCGACAGGGGAGCGGCTACACCTTC. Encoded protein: CASSFTSRQGSGYTF.